This T cell receptor beta chain was retrieved from a study of beta chain features in type 1 diabetes. As concerns this clone: The antigen remains undetermined.

The V gene end was trimmed by 3 bases and the J gene end by 1 base; junction bases not matched to a gene: 12. There are 19 residues in the CDR3. The V gene's germline CDR1 is SGHTA and CDR2 FQGNSA. Study-level results: Type 1 diabetes patients showed a moderate but significant shortening of TCRB CDR3s in all four CD4+ subsets. A closer apparent resemblance between naive, central memory and Treg TCRB repertoires was seen in patients than in healthy donors.

Expressed TCRB transcripts were sequenced because the entire RNA isolate underwent reverse transcription. The repertoire was sequenced with immunoSEQ multiplex PCR; TCRdb's copy has only in-frame clones and lacks some. The sample lists fewer than 450,000 clones; approximately 12% were seen once. Material: naive CD4+ T cells from blood. This receptor was identified in a woman between 18 and 30 years old with type 1 diabetes. V gene TRBV7-2 combines with J gene TRBJ2-1, with 10 bases that match TRBD2. CDR3 in DNA: TGTGCCAGCAGCTTCACTAGCGGGGTCGGCCGACGGTCCTACAATGAGCAGTTCTTC. It yields the protein CASSFTSGVGRRSYNEQFF.